What follows are 13 T cell receptor beta chains derived from one specimen sequenced in a study of cytomegalovirus exposure and HLA in healthy donors. The PCR was carried out with 60 Vbeta primers and 13 Jbeta primers. Using immunoSEQ multiplex PCR, the repertoire was profiled, and TCRdb retains in-frame clones only, with some absent. The sample records about 140,000 clones, approximately 82% being singletons. Sequencing was carried out using PBMCs. These receptor sequences come from a man aged 40-50 years in good health and CMV-seronegative.

This clone was seen only once. This chain links TRBV27 with TRBJ1-1; the D gene is possibly TRBD1 (6 bases). Germline values: CDR1 MNHEY, CDR2 SMNVEV (reference sequence). The ends were cut back, 5 bases at V and 8 bases at J, with 12 bases in the middle. The CDR3 runs 12 residues. CDR3 in amino acids: CASSRVQGEAFF. Written as DNA, the CDR3 is TGTGCCAGCAGTAGGGTCCAGGGGGAAGCTTTCTTT.

The chain carries TRBV2 and TRBJ1-2, with TRBD1 as a possible D gene (5 bases). The V gene lost 3 bases and the J gene lost 4 bases, with 15 bases spanning the gap. This CDR3 comprises 15 residues. Looked up from germline, CDR1 is SNHLY and CDR2 is FYNNEI. CDR3 amino acids: CASSDGWGLGYGYTF. Here the CDR3 DNA reads TGTGCCAGCAGTGACGGGTGGGGACTGGGCTATGGCTACACCTTC.

The chain has TRBV6-1 and TRBJ1-5; a possible D gene is TRBD1 (5 bases). Germline CDR1 is MNHNS and CDR2 is SASEGT. The V gene lost 7 bases and the J gene lost 5 bases, with 12 bases spanning the gap. The CDR3 contains 13 residues. The CDR3 reads CASIRGHYQPQHF. CDR3 in DNA: TGTGCCAGCATCCGAGGACACTATCAGCCCCAGCATTTT.

The CDR3 DNA follows: TGTGCCAGCAGCTTTGGGTGGACAAGGGGATACAATGAGCAGTTCTTC. Amino acid sequence: CASSFGWTRGYNEQFF. The chain uses TRBV5-8 and TRBJ2-1; possibly TRBD1 for D (5 bases). V lost 2 bases to trimming and J lost 4 bases, with 16 bases between them. Germline assignment: CDR1 SGHTS and CDR2 YDEGEE. The CDR3 sequence is 16 residues long.

This clone was detected only a few times. The chain uses TRBV7-3 and TRBJ1-1; a possible D gene is TRBD1 (6 bases). V lost 6 bases to trimming and J lost 3 bases, with 11 bases between them. From germline, CDR1 is SGHTA and CDR2 FQGTGA. CDR3 length: 13 amino acids. The CDR3 protein is CASSPNRDTEAFF. CDR3 in DNA: TGTGCCAGCAGTCCAAACAGGGACACTGAAGCTTTCTTT.

This clone was detected only once. The V and J genes are TRBV7-9 and TRBJ2-4; D unclear. Germline lookup yields CDR1 SEHNR and CDR2 FQNEAQ (reference sequence). There are 13 residues in the CDR3. Between the trimmed V and J ends, which lost 1 base and 13 bases, there was a span of 14 bases. The CDR3 protein is CASSLEVAGKQYF. The CDR3 DNA is TGTGCCAGCAGCTTAGAGGTGGCAGGAAAACAGTACTTC.

The chain couples TRBV10-1 to TRBJ1-1, with TRBD1 identical over 9 bases. Germline V gene sequence: CDR1 WNHNN, CDR2 SYGVQD (reference sequence). Unmatched junction bases numbered 6, after V lost 5 bases and J lost 5 bases. The CDR3 contains 14 residues. The CDR3 region is CASSTGGGGTEAFF. The CDR3 DNA reads as TGCGCCAGCAGTACAGGGGGCGGTGGAACTGAAGCTTTCTTT.

This chain joins TRBV10-3 and TRBJ1-2; TRBD1 is a possible D gene (6 bases). This CDR3 is built from 13 residues. Germline V gene sequence: CDR1 ENHRY, CDR2 SYGVKD. Trimming shortened V by 6 bases and J by 8 bases, and 16 bases separated the two germline ends. The CDR3, as DNA: TGTGCCATCAGAGATACAGGGATTTACGGCTACACCTTC. It codes for CAIRDTGIYGYTF.

The chain joins TRBV5-1 to TRBJ2-2; 9 bases match TRBD1. Trimming removed 6 bases from V and 3 bases from J; junction bases left unmatched: 6. The germline gives CDR1 SGHRS, CDR2 YFSETQ. CDR3 length equals 15 residues. The CDR3 region is CASTETGGYTGELFF. The CDR3 coding sequence is TGCGCCAGCACCGAGACAGGGGGGTACACCGGGGAGCTGTTTTTT.

V gene TRBV5-1 combines with J gene TRBJ2-7; D may be TRBD1 (6 bases). The CDR3 is 14 amino acids. Deletions cut 0 bases from V and 4 bases from J, with 11 bases between. Germline lookup yields CDR1 SGHRS and CDR2 YFSETQ. The CDR3 loop reads CASSLGGGVYEQYF. The CDR3 DNA follows: TGCGCCAGCAGCTTGGGAGGGGGAGTGTACGAGCAGTACTTC.

A few counts support this clone. CDR3 in DNA: TGTGCCAGCTCAACAGGGCTATTATCGCGCGAGCAGTACTTC. Translated, it gives CASSTGLLSREQYF. This chain links TRBV18 with TRBJ2-7, with a tentative D call TRBD1 (6 bases). The ends were cut back, 5 bases at V and 6 bases at J, with 17 bases in the middle. The length of the CDR3 is 14 residues. Germline lookup yields CDR1 KGHSH and CDR2 LQKENI.

This clone was recorded only once. J is TRBJ1-3 and V is TRBV7-9, with 9 bases matching TRBD1. This CDR3 has 13 amino acids. In germline, CDR1 is SEHNR, CDR2 FQNEAQ (reference sequence). The J segment lost 8 bases and the V segment lost 5 bases, leaving 4 bases of the junction unmatched. Here the CDR3 DNA reads TGTGCCAGCAGCCTACAGGGGGCCGACACCATATATTTT. This sequence encodes CASSLQGADTIYF.

This rearrangement joins TRBV7-2 to TRBJ2-3, with TRBD1 as a possible D gene (6 bases). V lost 4 bases and J lost 6, with 11 bases in between. The CDR3 is made up of 13 amino acids. Germline-derived CDR1 and CDR2 are SGHTA and FQGNSA. CDR3 sequence reads: CASSSQGTDTQYF. The CDR3 region has the DNA TGTGCCAGCAGCTCACAGGGAACGGATACGCAGTATTTT.